The source of this T cell receptor beta chain is a study of regulatory T cells in long-lasting Graves disease. This clonotype has a count of ten or more. Its specificity is unknown. Study findings and constraints: There was favoring of TRBV28, TRBJ1-2 and TRBJ2-5 in persistent disease.

Stated time point: persistent/refractory GD, antithyroid drugs over 5 years with positive TRAb. The TCR library was prepared using RNA isolated from PBMCs. The V gene lost 8 bases and the J gene lost 0 bases, with 16 bases spanning the gap. The germline V gene encodes CDR1 MNHNS and CDR2 SASEGT. The length of the CDR3 is 15 residues. Library construction for TCR beta used iRepertoire HTBI primers and Arm-PCR of CDR3 regions. TCRdb used MiXCR to reprocess the multiplex PCR reads, holding one entry per CDR3 protein. The sample includes about 340,000 distinct CDR3 sequences, around a fifth of them seen just once.

The sequence was obtained from a female donor with Graves disease. The chain recombines TRBV6-1 with TRBJ2-5; perhaps TRBD2 as D (5 bases). Source: peripheral blood mononuclear cells (PBMCs), taken when the disease was refractory, from a patient treated with antithyroid drugs. As DNA, the CDR3 is TGTGCCAGCCACCCTGCCGACGGGAACCAAGAGACCCAGTACTTC. Encoded protein: CASHPADGNQETQYF.